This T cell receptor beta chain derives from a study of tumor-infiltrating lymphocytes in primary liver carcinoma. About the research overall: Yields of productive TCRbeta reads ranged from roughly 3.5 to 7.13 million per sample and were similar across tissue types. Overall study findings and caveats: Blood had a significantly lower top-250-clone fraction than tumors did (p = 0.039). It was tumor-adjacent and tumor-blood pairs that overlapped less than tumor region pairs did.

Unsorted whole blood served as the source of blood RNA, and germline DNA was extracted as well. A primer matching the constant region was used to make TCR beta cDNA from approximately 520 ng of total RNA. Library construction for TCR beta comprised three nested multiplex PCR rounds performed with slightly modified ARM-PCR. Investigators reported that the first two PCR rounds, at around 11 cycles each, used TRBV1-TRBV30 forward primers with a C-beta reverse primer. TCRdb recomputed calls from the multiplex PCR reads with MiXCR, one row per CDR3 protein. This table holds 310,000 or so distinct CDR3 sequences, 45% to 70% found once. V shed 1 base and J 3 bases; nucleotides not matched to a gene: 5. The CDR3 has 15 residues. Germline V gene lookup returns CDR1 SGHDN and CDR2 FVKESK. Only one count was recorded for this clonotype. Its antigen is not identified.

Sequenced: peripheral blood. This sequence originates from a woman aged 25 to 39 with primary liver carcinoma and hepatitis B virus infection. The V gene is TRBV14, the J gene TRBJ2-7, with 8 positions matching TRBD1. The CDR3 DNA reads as TGTGCCAGCAGCCAAGGCCAGGGGGCTTTCTACGAGCAGTACTTC. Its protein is CASSQGQGAFYEQYF. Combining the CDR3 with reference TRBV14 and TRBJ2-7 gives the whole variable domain EAGVTQFPSHSVIEKGQTVTLRCDPISGHDNLYWYRRVMGKEIKFLLHFVKESKQDESGMPNNRFLAERTGGTYSTLKVQPAELEDSGVYFCASSQGQGAFYEQYFGPGTRLTVT.